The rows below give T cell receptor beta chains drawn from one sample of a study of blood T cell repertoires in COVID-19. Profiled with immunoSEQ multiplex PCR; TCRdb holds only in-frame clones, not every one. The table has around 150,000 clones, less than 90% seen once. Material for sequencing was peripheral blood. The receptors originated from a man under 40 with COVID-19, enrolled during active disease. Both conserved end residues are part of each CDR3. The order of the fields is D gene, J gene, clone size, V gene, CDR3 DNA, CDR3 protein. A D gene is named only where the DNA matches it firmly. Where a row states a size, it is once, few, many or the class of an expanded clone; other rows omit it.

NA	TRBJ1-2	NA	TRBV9	TGTGCCAGCAGCGTAGGTGGAGGGACTTATGGCTACACCTTC	CASSVGGGTYGYTF
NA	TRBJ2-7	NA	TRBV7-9	TGTGCCAGCAGCGCAAATAGCTTACGGGAGCAGTACTTC	CASSANSLREQYF
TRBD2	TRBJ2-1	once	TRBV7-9	TGTGCCAGCAGCTCCCGTCTAGCGGGCCTCAATGAGCAGTTCTTC	CASSSRLAGLNEQFF
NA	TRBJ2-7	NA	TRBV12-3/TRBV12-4	TGTGCCAGCAGTTTAGTCGGTCCCGAGCAGTACTTC	CASSLVGPEQYF
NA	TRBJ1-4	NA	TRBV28	TGTGCCAGCAGTTTAAGGGGGGGAGGAGGGGAAAAACTGTTTTTT	CASSLRGGGGEKLFF
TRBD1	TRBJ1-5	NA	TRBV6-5	TGTGCCAGCAGAAGGACAGGATTTGATCAGCCCCAGCATTTT	CASRRTGFDQPQHF
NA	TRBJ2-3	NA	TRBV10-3	TGTGCCATCAGTGCCTACAGGGCCAGCACAGATACGCAGTATTTT	CAISAYRASTDTQYF
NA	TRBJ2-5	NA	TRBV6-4	TGTGCCAGCGTTGGCCGAACAGGGTTCGGAGAGACCCAGTACTTC	CASVGRTGFGETQYF
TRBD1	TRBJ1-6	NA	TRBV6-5	TGTGCCAGCACTAGACAGGGGGGTTCACCCCTCCACTTT	CASTRQGGSPLHF
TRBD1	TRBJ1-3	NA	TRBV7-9	TGTGCCAGCAGCATTACCGGGACAGGATTCGGAAACACCATATATTTT	CASSITGTGFGNTIYF
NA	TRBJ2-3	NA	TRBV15	TGTGCCACCAGCAGAGCGGGGGAGACAGATACGCAGTATTTT	CATSRAGETDTQYF
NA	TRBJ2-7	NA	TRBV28	TGTGCCAGCAGTTTACTCAGGAGCTCAGGGGCCTACGAGCAGTACTTC	CASSLLRSSGAYEQYF
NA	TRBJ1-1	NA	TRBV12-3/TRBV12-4	TGTGCCAGCAGCGTTAGGAGGGGTGAAGCTTTCTTT	CASSVRRGEAFF
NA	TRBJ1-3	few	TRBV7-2	TGTGCCAGCAGCTTAAACAGTCGCTCTGGAAACACCATATATTTT	CASSLNSRSGNTIYF
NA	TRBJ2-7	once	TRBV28	TGTGCCAGCAGTTTCCTCCCCTACGAGCAGTACTTC	CASSFLPYEQYF
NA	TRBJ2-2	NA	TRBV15	TGTGCCACCAGCAGAGATGGGACAACTAACACCGGGGAGCTGTTTTTT	CATSRDGTTNTGELFF
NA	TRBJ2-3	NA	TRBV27	TGTGCCAGCAGTTTAGTGCAGGGCACAGATACGCAGTATTTT	CASSLVQGTDTQYF
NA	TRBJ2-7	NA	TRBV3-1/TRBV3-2	TGTGCCAGCAGCCAACACGGGGACGAGCAGTACTTC	CASSQHGDEQYF
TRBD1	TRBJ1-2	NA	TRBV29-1	TGCAGCGTTGAGGAACAGGGGCGCGGCTACACCTTC	CSVEEQGRGYTF
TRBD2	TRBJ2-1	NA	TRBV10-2	TGCGCCAGCAGTGGCCTTGAGCGGGGCCGCTCCTACAATGAGCAGTTCTTC	CASSGLERGRSYNEQFF
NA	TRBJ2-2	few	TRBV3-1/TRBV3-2	TGTGCCAGCAGCCAGAACAGGGTTCAAGGCGGGGAGCTGTTTTTT	CASSQNRVQGGELFF
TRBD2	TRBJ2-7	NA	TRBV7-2	TGTGCCAGCAGCTTAGGGGGTCGGGGGGAGTACTTC	CASSLGGRGEYF
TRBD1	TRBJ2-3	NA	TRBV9	TGTGCCAGCAGCAGACGACAGGGGGTAAATACAGATACGCAGTATTTT	CASSRRQGVNTDTQYF
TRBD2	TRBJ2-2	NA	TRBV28	TGTGCCAGCAGTTTAGGCGGGAGGGCCCGAACCGGGGAGCTGTTTTTT	CASSLGGRARTGELFF
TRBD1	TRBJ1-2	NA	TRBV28	TGTGCCAGCAGTACCTCCACAGGGGTCGGCTACACCTTC	CASSTSTGVGYTF
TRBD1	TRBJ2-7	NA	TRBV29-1	TGCAGCGTTTTCTACGGGACAGGGGCATACGAGCAGTACTTC	CSVFYGTGAYEQYF
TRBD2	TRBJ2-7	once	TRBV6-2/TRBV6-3	TGTGCCAGCAGTTGGGCTAGCGGGAGGGTCGAGCAGTACTTC	CASSWASGRVEQYF
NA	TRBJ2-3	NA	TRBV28	TGTGCCAGCAGTTTACTCTCTAGCCGCTTAGATACGCAGTATTTT	CASSLLSSRLDTQYF
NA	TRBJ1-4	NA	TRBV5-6	TGTGCCAGCAGCTTCGGTGCAACTAATGAAAAACTGTTTTTT	CASSFGATNEKLFF
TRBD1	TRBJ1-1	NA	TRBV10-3	TGTGCCAGCGGACAGGGGGCCGCTGAAGCTTTCTTT	CASGQGAAEAFF
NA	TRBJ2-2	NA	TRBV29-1	TGCAGCGTTTCGCTGGGGGCGGGAGTGACCGGGGAGCTGTTTTTT	CSVSLGAGVTGELFF
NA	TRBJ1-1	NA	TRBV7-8	TGTGCCAGCAGCCCGGAGGGCACTGAAGCTTTCTTT	CASSPEGTEAFF
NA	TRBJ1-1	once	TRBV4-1	TGCGCCAGCAGCCTTCGCCCGGAGAAGAACACTGAAGCTTTCTTT	CASSLRPEKNTEAFF
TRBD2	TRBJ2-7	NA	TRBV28	TGTGCCAGCAGTTTATTGCGGGAGGGCCTCTACGAGCAGTACTTC	CASSLLREGLYEQYF
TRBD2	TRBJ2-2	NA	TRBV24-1	TGTGCCACCGGGGGGGGTCCGAACACCGGGGAGCTGTTTTTT	CATGGGPNTGELFF
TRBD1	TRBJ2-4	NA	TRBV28	TGTGCCAGCAGTCCCACAACAGGGGGCACCGCCAAAAACATTCAGTACTTC	CASSPTTGGTAKNIQYF
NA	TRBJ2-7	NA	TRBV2	TGTGCCAGCAGTCAGCGGCCGCACCCTTCCTACGAGCAGTACTTC	CASSQRPHPSYEQYF
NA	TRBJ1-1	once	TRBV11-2	TGTGCCAGCAGCCCACACATTGCGAACACTGAAGCTTTCTTT	CASSPHIANTEAFF
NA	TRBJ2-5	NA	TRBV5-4	TGTGCCAGCAGCTTGGGTTTAGGGGGGGGCCAAGAGACCCAGTACTTC	CASSLGLGGGQETQYF
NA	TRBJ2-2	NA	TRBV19	TGTGCCAGTACCGAATGGGGGGCGAACACCGGGGAGCTGTTTTTT	CASTEWGANTGELFF
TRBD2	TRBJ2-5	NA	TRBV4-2	TGTGCCAGCAGCCAAAAACTAGCGGGAGGGCCAGAGACCCAGTACTTC	CASSQKLAGGPETQYF